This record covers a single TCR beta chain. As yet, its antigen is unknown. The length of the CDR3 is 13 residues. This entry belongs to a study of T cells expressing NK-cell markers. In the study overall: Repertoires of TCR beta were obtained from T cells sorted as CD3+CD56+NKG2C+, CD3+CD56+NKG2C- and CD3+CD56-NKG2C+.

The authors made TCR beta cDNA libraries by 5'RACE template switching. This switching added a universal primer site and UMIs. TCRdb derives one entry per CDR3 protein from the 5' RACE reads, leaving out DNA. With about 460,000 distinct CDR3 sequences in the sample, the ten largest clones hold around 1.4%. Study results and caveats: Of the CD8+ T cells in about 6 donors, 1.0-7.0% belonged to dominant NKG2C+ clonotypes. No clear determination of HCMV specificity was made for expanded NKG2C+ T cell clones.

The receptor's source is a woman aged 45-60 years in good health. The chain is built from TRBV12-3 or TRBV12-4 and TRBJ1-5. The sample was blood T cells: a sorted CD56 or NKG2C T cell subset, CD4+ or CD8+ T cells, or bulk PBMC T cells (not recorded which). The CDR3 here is CASSFQLGQPQHF.